Below, 17 T cell receptor beta chains from the same sample are listed, as sequenced in a study of OX40 agonist ivuxolimab in advanced cancers. Only in-frame clones appear in the TCRdb table, and some are missing; sequencing was by immunoSEQ multiplex PCR. The sample has about 99,000 clones, roughly 95% seen once. Sequenced material: CD4+ or CD8+ T cells sorted from blood, taken in a trial of the OX40 agonist ivuxolimab. Receptor source: an adult with an advanced solid tumor such as melanoma, head and neck, liver or kidney cancer.

The chain uses TRBV30 and TRBJ2-5; 7 bases align to TRBD2. Germline V gives CDR1 GTSNPN, CDR2 SVGIG (reference sequence). The CDR3 runs 16 residues. After removal of 3 bases from V and 3 bases from J, the junction contained 13 bases not matched to a gene. The CDR3 DNA is TGTGCCTGGAGCTACTTGGCACTAGCGTCCGAAGAGACCCAGTACTTC. Its translation: CAWSYLALASEETQYF.

The chain joins TRBV5-6 to TRBJ2-7; either TRBD1 or TRBD2 may fit D (5 bases each). Germline loops: CDR1 SGHDT, CDR2 YYEEEE. Trimming stripped 5 bases from V and 3 bases from J, with 21 bases between. The CDR3 runs 16 residues. The CDR3, as DNA: TGTGCCAGCAGACCCGGGACCGATTACGATAGCTACGAGCAGTACTTC. This sequence encodes CASRPGTDYDSYEQYF.

CDR3 sequence (DNA): TGTGCCAGCAGTGAGCAGGGGGGAGGGCAGTACTTC. This sequence encodes CASSEQGGGQYF. This chain connects TRBV25-1 to TRBJ2-7; D possibly corresponds to TRBD1 (7 bases). Germline V gene data show CDR1 as MGHDK and CDR2 as SYGVNS. Trimming stripped 3 bases from V and 9 bases from J, with 12 bases between. The CDR3 runs to 12 residues.

The count of this clone is one. The chain joins TRBV5-1 to TRBJ2-7; either TRBD1 or TRBD2 may supply D (5 bases each). V lost 2 bases and J lost 3, with 12 bases in between. The CDR3 has 14 residues. The V gene's germline CDR1 is SGHRS and CDR2 YFSETQ. CDR3 amino acids: CASSFGAAFYEQYF. CDR3 sequence (DNA): TGCGCCAGCAGCTTCGGGGCAGCCTTCTACGAGCAGTACTTC.

This clone has just one count. The chain combines TRBV29-1 with TRBJ1-1; D unresolved. V was cut by 4 bases and J by 3 bases, with 15 bases left in between. Germline V gene sequence: CDR1 SQVTM, CDR2 ANQGSEA. The CDR3 loop spans 14 amino acids. The CDR3 DNA reads as TGCAGCGTTGGTGGCATCAGGCCGGACACTGAAGCTTTCTTT. It is translated as CSVGGIRPDTEAFF.

The chain is built from TRBV19 and TRBJ1-1; 7 bases agree with TRBD1. This CDR3 is built from 14 residues. Germline CDR1 LNHDA, CDR2 SQIVND (reference sequence). V lost 2 bases and J lost 10; bases outside the gene matches: 10. The CDR3 is CASSIYPTRGTAFF. Written as DNA, the CDR3 is TGTGCCAGTAGTATATACCCCACCAGGGGGACAGCTTTCTTT.

The chain carries TRBV6-6 and TRBJ2-7; 7 nucleotides line up with TRBD2. V lost 4 bases and J lost 3; bases outside the gene matches: 9. Germline loops: CDR1 MNHNY, CDR2 SVGAGI (reference sequence). This CDR3 region has 15 residues. CDR3: CASSSPAGGFYEQYF. In DNA, the CDR3 is TGTGCCAGCAGTTCACCTGCCGGGGGGTTCTACGAGCAGTACTTC.

In DNA, the CDR3 is TGTGCCAGCAGCTTAGAGGCGTCCGGAACCTACGAGCAGTACTTC. This codes for CASSLEASGTYEQYF. J is TRBJ2-7 and V is TRBV7-8; D not certain. V was trimmed by 1 base and J by 2 bases, leaving 12 bases between them. CDR1 is SGHVS, CDR2 FQNEAQ, per germline. The CDR3 length is 15 residues.

This clone appeared once. The rearrangement links TRBV7-9 to TRBJ2-2; 7 bases are a match to TRBD2. This CDR3 has 15 residues. Unmatched junction bases numbered 7, after V lost 3 bases and J lost 6 bases. Germline CDR1 is SEHNR and CDR2 is FQNEAQ (reference sequence). The CDR3 DNA follows: TGTGCCAGCAGCTTGGGAGGGCCGCAGCCCGGGGAGCTGTTTTTT. Translation gives CASSLGGPQPGELFF.

V and J are TRBV7-2 and TRBJ1-5; D gene uncertain. Germline CDR1 is SGHTA and CDR2 is FQGNSA. V lost 2 bases, J lost 3 bases, and 5 bases lay in between. The CDR3 contains 13 residues. Here the CDR3 reads CASSLRFNQPQHF. The CDR3 DNA reads TGTGCCAGCAGCTTAAGGTTCAATCAGCCCCAGCATTTT.

The chain combines TRBV7-9 with TRBJ1-4, with D possibly matching TRBD1 (5 bases). The CDR3 length is 15 residues. Germline V lookup: CDR1 SEHNR, CDR2 FQNEAQ (reference sequence). Trimming removed 2 bases from V and 4 bases from J, with 11 bases in between. The CDR3 here is CASSLIGTINEKLFF. The CDR3 DNA reads as TGTGCCAGCAGCTTAATCGGGACCATTAATGAAAAACTGTTTTTT.

V gene TRBV11-2 combines with J gene TRBJ2-3, with unresolved D. There are 15 residues in the CDR3. V lost 5 bases to trimming and J lost 1 base, with 13 bases between them. The germline V gene has CDR1 SGHAT and CDR2 FQNNGV. For the CDR3, the DNA is TGTGCCAGCAGCCGGATCCTCGCAGGCACAGATACGCAGTATTTT. Residues: CASSRILAGTDTQYF.

The count of this clone is one. The V and J genes are TRBV9 and TRBJ1-1; D is ambiguous. Germline V CDR1 and CDR2: SGDLS, YYNGEE. Trimming stripped 3 bases from V and 6 bases from J, with 12 bases between. This CDR3 contains 13 residues. Written as DNA, the CDR3 is TGTGCCAGCAGCGCGTCCTTTATCTCTGAAGCTTTCTTT. It yields the protein CASSASFISEAFF.

This clone was counted a single time. The junction departs from the called germline gene at one end, perhaps through a read error. This chain joins TRBV2 and TRBJ1-2; maybe TRBD1 (5 bases). Germline values: CDR1 SNHLY, CDR2 FYNNEI. The CDR3 is made up of 14 amino acids. The CDR3 region is CASREGASSYGYTF. The CDR3 DNA is TGTGCCAGCAGGGAAGGGGCCAGCAGCTATGGCTACACCTTC.

The rearrangement links TRBV4-3 to TRBJ2-5; tentatively, D is TRBD1 (7 bases). The J call may not be correct, given that the DNA end is closer to TRBJ2-7. Germline-derived CDR1 and CDR2 are LGHNA and YSLEER. The CDR3 spans 15 residues. This CDR3 is CASSREGGQFYEQYF. Written as DNA, the CDR3 is TGCGCCAGCAGCCGAGAGGGGGGACAGTTTTACGAGCAGTACTTC.

DNA of the CDR3: TGTGCCAGCAGCTTAGATCCAAGGACTGGAAACACCATATATTTT. Its protein product is CASSLDPRTGNTIYF. J is TRBJ1-3 and V is TRBV11-2; D is unclear. Looked up from germline, CDR1 is SGHAT and CDR2 is FQNNGV. V lost 0 bases to trimming and J lost 2 bases, with 8 bases between them. CDR3 length: 15 residues.

The chain combines TRBV5-4 with TRBJ1-2, with D hard to call. This CDR3 is built from 15 residues. V dropped 3 bases and J dropped 8 bases, with 20 bases sitting between them. Germline CDR1 and CDR2: SGHNT and YYREEE (reference sequence). The CDR3 loop is CASSSGWSGQYGYTF. As DNA, the CDR3 is TGTGCCAGCAGCTCCGGGTGGAGTGGGCAGTACGGCTACACCTTC.